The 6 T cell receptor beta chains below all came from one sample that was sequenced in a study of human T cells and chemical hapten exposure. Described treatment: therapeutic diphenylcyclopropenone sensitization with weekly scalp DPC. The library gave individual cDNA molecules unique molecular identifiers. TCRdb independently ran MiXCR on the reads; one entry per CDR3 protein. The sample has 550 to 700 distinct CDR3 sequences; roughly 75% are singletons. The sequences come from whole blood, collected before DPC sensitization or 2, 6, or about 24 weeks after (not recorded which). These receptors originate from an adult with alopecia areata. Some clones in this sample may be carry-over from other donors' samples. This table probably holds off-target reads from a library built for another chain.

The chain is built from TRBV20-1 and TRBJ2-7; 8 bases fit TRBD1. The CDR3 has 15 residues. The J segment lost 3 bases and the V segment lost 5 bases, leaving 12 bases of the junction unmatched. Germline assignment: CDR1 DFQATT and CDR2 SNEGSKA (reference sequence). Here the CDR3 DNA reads TGCAGTGCTCCGTGGGGTGGACAGGGCTTCTACGAGCAGTACTTC. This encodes CSAPWGGQGFYEQYF.

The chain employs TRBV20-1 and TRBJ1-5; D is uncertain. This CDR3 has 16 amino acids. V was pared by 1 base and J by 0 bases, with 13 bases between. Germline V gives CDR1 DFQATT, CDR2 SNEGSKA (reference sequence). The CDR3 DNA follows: TGCAGTGCTAGAGTTGGTTACGGGAATAGCAATCAGCCCCAGCATTTT. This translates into CSARVGYGNSNQPQHF.

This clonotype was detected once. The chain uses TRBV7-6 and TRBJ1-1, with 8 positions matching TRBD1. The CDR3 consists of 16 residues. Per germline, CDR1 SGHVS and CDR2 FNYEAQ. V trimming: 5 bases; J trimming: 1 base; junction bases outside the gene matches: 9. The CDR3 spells CASSARQGSTNTEAFF. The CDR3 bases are TGTGCCAGCAGCGCCAGACAGGGGAGCACGAACACTGAAGCTTTCTTT.

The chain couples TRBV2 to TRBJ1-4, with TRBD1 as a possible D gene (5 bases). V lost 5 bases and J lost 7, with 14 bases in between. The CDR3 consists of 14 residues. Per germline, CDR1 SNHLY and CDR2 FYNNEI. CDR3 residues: CASSTDRGTEKLFF. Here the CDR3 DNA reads TGTGCCAGCAGTACAGACAGAGGAACTGAAAAACTGTTTTTT.

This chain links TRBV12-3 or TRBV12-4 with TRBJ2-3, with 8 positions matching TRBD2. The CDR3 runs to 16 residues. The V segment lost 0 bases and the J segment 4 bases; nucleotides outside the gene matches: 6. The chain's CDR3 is CASSLAISGNADTQYF. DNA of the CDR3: TGTGCCAGCAGTTTAGCGATTAGCGGGAACGCAGATACGCAGTATTTT.

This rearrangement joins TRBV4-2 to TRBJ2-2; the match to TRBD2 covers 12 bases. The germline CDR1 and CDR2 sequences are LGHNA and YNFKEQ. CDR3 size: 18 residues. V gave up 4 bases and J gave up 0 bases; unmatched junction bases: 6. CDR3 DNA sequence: TGTGCCAGCAGCCGCGGACTAGCGGGGACCGCGAACACCGGGGAGCTGTTTTTT. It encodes CASSRGLAGTANTGELFF.